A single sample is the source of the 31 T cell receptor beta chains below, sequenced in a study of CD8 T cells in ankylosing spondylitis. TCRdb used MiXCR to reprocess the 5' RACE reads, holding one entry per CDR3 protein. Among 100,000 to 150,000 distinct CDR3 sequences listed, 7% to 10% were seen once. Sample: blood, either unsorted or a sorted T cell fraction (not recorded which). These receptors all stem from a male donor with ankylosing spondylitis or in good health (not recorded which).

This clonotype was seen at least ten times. In DNA, the CDR3 is TGTGCCAGCCAGCTGAACACTGAAGCTTTCTTT. It codes for CASQLNTEAFF. The chain carries TRBV2 and TRBJ1-1, with D unclear. The CDR3 has 11 amino acids. Trimming shortened V by 8 bases and J by 0 bases, and 4 bases separated the two germline ends. Germline lookup yields CDR1 SNHLY and CDR2 FYNNEI.

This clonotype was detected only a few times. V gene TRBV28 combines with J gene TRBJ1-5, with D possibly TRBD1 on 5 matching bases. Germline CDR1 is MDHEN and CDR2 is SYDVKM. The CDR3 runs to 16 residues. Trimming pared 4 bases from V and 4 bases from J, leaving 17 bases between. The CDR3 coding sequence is TGTGCCAGCAGTTCCACCTTAGGGGTGGCAAATCAGCCCCAGCATTTT. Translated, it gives CASSSTLGVANQPQHF.

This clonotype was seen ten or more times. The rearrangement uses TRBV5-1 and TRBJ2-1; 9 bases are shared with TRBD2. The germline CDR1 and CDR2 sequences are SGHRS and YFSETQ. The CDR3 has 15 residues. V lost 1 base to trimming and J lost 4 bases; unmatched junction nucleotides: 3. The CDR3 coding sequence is TGCGCCAGCAGCTTGACGGGACTAGCTTACAATGAGCAGTTCTTC. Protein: CASSLTGLAYNEQFF. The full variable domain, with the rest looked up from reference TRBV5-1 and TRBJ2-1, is KAGVTQTPRYLIKTRGQQVTLSCSPISGHRSVSWYQQTPGQGLQFLFEYFSETQRNKGNFPGRFSGRQFSNSRSEMNVSTLELGDSALYLCASSLTGLAYNEQFFGPGTRLTVL.

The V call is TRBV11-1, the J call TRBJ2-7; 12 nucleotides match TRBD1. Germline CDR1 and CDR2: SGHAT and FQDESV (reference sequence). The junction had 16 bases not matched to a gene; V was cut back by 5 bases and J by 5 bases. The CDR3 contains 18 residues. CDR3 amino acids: CASSLGTGGGGRFDEQYF. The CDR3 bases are TGTGCCAGCAGCCTTGGGACAGGGGGCGGCGGGAGATTCGACGAGCAGTACTTC.

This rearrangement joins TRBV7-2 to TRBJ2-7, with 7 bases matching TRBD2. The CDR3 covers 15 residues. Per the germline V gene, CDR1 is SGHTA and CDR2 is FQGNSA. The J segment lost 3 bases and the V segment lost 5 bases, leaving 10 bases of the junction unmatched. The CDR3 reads CASSLTSARNYEQYF. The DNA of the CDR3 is TGTGCCAGCAGCCTTACTAGCGCGAGAAACTACGAGCAGTACTTC.

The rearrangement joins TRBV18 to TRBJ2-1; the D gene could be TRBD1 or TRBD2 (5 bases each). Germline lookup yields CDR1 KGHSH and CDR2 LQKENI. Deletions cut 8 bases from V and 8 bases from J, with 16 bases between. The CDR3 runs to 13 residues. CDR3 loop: CASHEGSRDEQFF. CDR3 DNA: TGTGCCAGCCACGAGGGGTCACGGGATGAGCAGTTCTTC.

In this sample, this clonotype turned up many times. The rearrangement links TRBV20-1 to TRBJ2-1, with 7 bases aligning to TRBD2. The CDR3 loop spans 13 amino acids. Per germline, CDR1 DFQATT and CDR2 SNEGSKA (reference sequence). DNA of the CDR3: TGCAGCCCCTTAAGAGGCGGGAGCAATGAGCAGTTCTTC. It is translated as CSPLRGGSNEQFF.

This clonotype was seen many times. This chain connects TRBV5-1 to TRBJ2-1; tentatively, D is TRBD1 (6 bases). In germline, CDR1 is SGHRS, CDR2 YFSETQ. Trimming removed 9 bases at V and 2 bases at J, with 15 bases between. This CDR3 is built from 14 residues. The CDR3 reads CATRGGRTYNEQFF. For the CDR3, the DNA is TGCGCCACCAGGGGCGGTCGCACCTACAATGAGCAGTTCTTC.

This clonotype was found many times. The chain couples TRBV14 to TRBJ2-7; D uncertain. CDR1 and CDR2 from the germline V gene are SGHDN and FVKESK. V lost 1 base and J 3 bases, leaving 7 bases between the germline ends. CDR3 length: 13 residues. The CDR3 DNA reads TGTGCCAGCAGCCAAGTCATCAGCTACGAGCAGTACTTC. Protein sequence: CASSQVISYEQYF.

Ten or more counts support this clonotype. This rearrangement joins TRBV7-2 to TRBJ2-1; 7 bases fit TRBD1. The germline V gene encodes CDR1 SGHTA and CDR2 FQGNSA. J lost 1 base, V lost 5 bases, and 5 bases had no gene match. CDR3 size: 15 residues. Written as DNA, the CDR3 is TGTGCCAGCAGCCCGAACAGGGGTTCCTACAATGAGCAGTTCTTC. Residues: CASSPNRGSYNEQFF.

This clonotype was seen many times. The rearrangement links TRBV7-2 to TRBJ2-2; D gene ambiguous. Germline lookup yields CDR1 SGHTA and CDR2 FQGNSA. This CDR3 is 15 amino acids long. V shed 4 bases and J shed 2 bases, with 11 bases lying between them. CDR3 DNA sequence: TGTGCCAGCAGCTCGAATAGTATTAACACCGGGGAGCTGTTTTTT. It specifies CASSSNSINTGELFF.

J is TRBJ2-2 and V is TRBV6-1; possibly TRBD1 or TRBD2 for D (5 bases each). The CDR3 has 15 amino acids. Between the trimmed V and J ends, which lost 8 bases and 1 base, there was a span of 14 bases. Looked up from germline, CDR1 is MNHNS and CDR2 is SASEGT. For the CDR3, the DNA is TGTGCCAGCCCGAGACCTGGGGGGAACACCGGGGAGCTGTTTTTT. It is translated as CASPRPGGNTGELFF.

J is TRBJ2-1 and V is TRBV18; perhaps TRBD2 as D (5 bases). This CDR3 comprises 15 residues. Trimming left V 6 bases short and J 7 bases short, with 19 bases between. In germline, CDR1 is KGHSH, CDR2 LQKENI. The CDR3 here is CASSRDPGNRNEQFF. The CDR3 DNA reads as TGTGCCAGCTCCCGAGACCCGGGAAATAGGAATGAGCAGTTCTTC.

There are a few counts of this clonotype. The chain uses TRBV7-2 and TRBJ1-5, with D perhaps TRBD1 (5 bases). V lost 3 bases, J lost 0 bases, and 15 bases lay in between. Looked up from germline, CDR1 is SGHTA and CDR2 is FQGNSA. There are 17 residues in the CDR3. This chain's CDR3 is CASSFRGLGNSNQPQHF. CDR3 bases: TGTGCCAGCAGCTTCCGGGGGTTGGGGAATAGCAATCAGCCCCAGCATTTT. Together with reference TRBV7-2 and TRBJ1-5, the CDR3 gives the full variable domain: GAGVSQSPSNKVTEKGKDVELRCDPISGHTALYWYRQSLGQGLEFLIYFQGNSAPDKSGLPSDRFSAERTGGSVSTLTIQRTQQEDSAVYLCASSFRGLGNSNQPQHFGDGTRLSIL.

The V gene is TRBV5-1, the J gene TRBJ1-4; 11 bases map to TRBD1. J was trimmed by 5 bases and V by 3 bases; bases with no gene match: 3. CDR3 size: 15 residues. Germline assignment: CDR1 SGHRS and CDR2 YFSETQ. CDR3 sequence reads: CASSSGTGGNEKLFF. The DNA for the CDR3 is TGCGCCAGCAGCTCCGGGACAGGGGGGAATGAAAAACTGTTTTTT.

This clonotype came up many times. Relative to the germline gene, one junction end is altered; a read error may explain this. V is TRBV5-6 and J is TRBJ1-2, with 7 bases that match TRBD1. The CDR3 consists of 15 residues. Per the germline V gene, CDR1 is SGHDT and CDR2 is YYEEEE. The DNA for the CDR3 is TGTGCCAGCATCTTGGGGGACAGAATAAACTATGGCTACACCTTC. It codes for CASILGDRINYGYTF. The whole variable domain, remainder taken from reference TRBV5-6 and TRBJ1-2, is DAGVTQSPTHLIKTRGQQVTLRCSPKSGHDTVSWYQQALGQGPQFIFQYYEEEERQRGNFPDRFSGHQFPNYSSELNVNALLLGDSALYLCASILGDRINYGYTFGSGTRLTVV.

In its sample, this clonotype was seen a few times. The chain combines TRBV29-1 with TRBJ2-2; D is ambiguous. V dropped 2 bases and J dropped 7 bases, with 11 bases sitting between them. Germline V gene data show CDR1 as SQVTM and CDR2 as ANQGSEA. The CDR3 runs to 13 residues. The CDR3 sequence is CSVEPGSGGELFF. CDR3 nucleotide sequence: TGCAGCGTTGAACCCGGCAGTGGCGGGGAGCTGTTTTTT.

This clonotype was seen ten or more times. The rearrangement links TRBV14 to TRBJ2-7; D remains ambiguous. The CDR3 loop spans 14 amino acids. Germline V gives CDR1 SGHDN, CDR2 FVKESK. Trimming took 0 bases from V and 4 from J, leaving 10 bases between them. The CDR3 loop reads CASSQDAPLYEQYF. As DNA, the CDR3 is TGTGCCAGCAGCCAAGATGCCCCTCTATACGAGCAGTACTTC.

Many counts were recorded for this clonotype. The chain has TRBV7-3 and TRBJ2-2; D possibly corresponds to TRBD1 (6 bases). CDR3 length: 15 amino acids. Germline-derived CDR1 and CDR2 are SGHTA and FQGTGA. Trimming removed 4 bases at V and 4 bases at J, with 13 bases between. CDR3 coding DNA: TGTGCCAGCAGCTCACAGGGCTTACTCACCGGGGAGCTGTTTTTT. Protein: CASSSQGLLTGELFF.

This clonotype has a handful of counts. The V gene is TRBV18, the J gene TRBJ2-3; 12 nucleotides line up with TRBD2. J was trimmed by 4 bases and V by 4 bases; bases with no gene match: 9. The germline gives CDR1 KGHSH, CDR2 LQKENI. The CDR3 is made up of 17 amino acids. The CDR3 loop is CASSLEQTSGSPDTQYF. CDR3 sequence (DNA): TGTGCCAGCTCACTCGAACAGACTAGCGGGAGCCCAGATACGCAGTATTTT.

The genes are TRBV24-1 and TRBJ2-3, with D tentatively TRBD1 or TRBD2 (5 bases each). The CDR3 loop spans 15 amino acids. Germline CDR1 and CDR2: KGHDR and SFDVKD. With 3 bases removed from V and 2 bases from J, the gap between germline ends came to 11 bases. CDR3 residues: CATSDHRDPTDTQYF. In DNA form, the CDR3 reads TGTGCCACCAGTGATCACCGGGACCCCACAGATACGCAGTATTTT.

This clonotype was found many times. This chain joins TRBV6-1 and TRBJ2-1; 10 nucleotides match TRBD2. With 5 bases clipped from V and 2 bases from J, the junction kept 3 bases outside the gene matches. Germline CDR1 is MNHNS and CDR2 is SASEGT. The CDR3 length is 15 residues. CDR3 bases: TGTGCCAGCAGTCTTAGCGGGAGGACCTACAATGAGCAGTTCTTC. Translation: CASSLSGRTYNEQFF.

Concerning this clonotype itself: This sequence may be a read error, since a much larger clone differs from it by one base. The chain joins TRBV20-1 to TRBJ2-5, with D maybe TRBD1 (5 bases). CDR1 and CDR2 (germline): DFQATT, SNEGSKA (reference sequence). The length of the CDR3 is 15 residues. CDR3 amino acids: CSAIRYSGLLETRYF. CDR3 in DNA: TGCAGTGCTATACGGTATTCAGGGCTCCTAGAGACCCGGTACTTC.

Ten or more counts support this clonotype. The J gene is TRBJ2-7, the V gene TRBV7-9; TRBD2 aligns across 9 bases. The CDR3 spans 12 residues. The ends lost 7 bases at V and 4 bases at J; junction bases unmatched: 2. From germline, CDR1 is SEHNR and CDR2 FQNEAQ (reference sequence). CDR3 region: CASTSGTYEQYF. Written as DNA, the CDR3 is TGTGCCAGCACTAGCGGGACGTACGAGCAGTACTTC.

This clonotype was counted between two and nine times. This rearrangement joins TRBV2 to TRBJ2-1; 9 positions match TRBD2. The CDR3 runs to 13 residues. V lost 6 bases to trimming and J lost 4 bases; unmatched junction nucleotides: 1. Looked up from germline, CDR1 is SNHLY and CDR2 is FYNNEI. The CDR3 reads CASRTSGYNEQFF. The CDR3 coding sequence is TGTGCCAGCAGGACTAGCGGTTACAATGAGCAGTTCTTC.

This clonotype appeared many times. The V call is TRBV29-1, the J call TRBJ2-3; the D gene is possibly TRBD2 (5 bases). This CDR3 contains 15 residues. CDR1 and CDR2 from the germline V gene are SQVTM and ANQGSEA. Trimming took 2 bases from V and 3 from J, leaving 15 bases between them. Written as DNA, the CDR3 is TGCAGCGTTGAAAAAGCGGCCCCGGGGACAGATACGCAGTATTTT. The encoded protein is CSVEKAAPGTDTQYF.

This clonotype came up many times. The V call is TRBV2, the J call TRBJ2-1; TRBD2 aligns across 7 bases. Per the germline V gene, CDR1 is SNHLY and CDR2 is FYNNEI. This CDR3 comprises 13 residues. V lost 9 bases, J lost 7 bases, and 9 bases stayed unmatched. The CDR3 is CARSGTTNNEQFF. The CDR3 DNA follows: TGTGCCAGATCCGGGACTACAAATAATGAGCAGTTCTTC. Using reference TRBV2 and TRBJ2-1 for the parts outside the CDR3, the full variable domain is EPEVTQTPSHQVTQMGQEVILRCVPISNHLYFYWYRQILGQKVEFLVSFYNNEISEKSEIFDDQFSVERPDGSNFTLKIRSTKLEDSAMYFCARSGTTNNEQFFGPGTRLTVL.

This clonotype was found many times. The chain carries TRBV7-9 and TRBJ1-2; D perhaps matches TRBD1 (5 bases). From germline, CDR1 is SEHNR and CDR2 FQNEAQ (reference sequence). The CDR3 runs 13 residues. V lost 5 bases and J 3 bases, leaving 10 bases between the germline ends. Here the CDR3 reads CASSQQEYYGYTF. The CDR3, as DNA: TGTGCCAGCAGCCAACAGGAGTACTATGGCTACACCTTC.

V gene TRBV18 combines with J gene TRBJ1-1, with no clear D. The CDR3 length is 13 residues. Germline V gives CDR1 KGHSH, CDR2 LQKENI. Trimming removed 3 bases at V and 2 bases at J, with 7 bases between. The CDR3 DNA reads TGTGCCAGCTCACCGTGGGAAAACACTGAAGCTTTCTTT. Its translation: CASSPWENTEAFF.

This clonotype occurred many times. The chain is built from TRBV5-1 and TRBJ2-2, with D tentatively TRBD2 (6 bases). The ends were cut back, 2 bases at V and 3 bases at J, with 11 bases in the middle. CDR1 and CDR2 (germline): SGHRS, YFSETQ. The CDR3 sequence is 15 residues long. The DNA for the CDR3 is TGCGCCAGCAGCTTCCGGGAGCCTTACACCGGGGAGCTGTTTTTT. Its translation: CASSFREPYTGELFF.

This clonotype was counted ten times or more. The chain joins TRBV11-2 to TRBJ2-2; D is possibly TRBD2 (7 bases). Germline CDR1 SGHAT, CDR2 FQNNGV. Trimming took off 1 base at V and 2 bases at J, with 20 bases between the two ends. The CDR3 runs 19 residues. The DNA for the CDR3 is TGTGCCAGCAGCTTAGGTCCGGTGGGGGGGCGCAAAAACACCGGGGAGCTGTTTTTT. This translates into CASSLGPVGGRKNTGELFF.